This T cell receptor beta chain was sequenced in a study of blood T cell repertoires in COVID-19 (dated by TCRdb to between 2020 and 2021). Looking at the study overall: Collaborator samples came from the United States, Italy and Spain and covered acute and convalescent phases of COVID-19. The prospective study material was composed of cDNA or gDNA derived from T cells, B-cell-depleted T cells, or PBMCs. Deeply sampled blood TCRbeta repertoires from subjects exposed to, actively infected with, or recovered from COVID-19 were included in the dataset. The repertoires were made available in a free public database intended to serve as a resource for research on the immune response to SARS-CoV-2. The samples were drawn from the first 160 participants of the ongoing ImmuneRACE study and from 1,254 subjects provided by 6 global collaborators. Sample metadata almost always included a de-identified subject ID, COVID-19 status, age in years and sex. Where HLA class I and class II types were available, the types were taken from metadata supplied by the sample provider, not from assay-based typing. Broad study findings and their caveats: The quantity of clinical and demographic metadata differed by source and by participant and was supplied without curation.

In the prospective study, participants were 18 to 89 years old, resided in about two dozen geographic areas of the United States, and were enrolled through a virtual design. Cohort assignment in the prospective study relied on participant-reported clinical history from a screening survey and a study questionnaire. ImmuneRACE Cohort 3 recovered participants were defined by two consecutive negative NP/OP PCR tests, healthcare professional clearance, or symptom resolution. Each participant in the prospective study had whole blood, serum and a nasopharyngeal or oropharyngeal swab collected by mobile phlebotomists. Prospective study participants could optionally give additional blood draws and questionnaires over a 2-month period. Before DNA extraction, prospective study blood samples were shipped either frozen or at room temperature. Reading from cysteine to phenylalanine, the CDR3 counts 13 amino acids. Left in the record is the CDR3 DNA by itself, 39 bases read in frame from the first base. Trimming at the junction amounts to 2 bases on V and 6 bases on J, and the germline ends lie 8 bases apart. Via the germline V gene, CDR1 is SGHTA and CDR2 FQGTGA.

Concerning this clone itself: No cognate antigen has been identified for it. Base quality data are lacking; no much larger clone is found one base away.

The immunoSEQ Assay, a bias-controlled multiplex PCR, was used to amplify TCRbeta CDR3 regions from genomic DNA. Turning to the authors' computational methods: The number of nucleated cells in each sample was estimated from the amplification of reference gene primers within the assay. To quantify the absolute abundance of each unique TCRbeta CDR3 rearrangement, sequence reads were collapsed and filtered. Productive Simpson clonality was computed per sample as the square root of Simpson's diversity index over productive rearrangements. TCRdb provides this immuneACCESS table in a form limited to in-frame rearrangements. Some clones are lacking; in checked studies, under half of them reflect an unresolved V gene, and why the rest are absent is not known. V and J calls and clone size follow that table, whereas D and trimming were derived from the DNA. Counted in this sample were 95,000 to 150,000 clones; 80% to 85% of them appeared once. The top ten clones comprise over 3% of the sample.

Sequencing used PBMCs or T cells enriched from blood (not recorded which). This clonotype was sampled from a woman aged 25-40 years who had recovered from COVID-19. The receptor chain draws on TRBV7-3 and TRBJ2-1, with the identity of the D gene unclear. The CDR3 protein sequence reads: CASSLARSNEQFF. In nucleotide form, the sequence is TGTGCCAGCAGCTTAGCCCGGTCCAATGAGCAGTTCTTC. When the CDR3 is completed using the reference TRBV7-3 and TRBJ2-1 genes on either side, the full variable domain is GAGVSQTPSNKVTEKGKYVELRCDPISGHTALYWYRQSLGQGPEFLIYFQGTGAADDSGLPNDRFFAVRPEGSVSTLKIQRTERGDSAVYLCASSLARSNEQFFGPGTRLTVL.